This T cell receptor (beta chain) was sequenced for a study of T cells expressing NK-cell markers. Turning to the study itself: Just one sequenced donor of eight was HCMV-seronegative, while seven were seropositive. Study-wide results and limits: Leadership of the CD3+CD56-NKG2C+ fraction also belonged to these clonotypes in several donors. Each of 5 to 7 donors carried dominant NKG2C+ clonotypes accounting for roughly 1.0-7.5% of CD8+ T cells.

The germline CDR1 and CDR2 sequences are MGHRA and YSYEKL. The CDR3 runs 14 residues. TCRdb reprocessed the 5' RACE reads, keeping one entry per CDR3 protein, no DNA. The sample's table shows 350,000 to 500,000 distinct CDR3 sequences. On this clonotype: Antigen: not known.

This sequence was found in a woman aged 18 to 75 in good health. This sequence joins TRBV4-1 and TRBJ1-4. Sequenced material: blood T cells: a sorted CD56 or NKG2C T cell subset, CD4+ or CD8+ T cells, or bulk PBMC T cells (not recorded which). CDR3: CASSQAGGVEKLFF.